The source of this T cell receptor beta chain is a study of technical replicates of blood from several donors. The repertoire was sequenced with immunoSEQ multiplex PCR; TCRdb's copy has only in-frame clones and lacks some. This table has 95,000 to 100,000 clones, over 95% appearing once. CDR1 MNHEY and CDR2 SMNVEV come from the germline V gene (reference sequence). CDR3 length: 16 residues. The J segment lost 4 bases and the V segment lost 1 base, leaving 3 bases of the junction unmatched. Sequenced sample: T cells isolated from PBMCs. The genes are TRBV27 and TRBJ2-7; 14 positions match TRBD2. This clonotype originated in a human donor in good health. The CDR3 DNA reads TGTGCCAGCAGTTTATTAGGACTAGCGGGAGGATACGAGCAGTACTTC. Its translation: CASSLLGLAGGYEQYF.